The 2 T cell receptor beta chains listed next were all sequenced from one sample in a study of cytomegalovirus exposure and HLA in healthy donors (TCRdb year 2017). The library relied on the immunoSEQ multiplex PCR assay. For the multiplex PCR, a mixture combining 60 forward primers for TCR Vbeta segments and 13 reverse primers for TCR Jbeta segments was used. In its TCRdb copy, this immuneACCESS table keeps in-frame sequences only and misses some clones. Where compared with another copy, unresolved V genes explain less than half of these, and the others have no known cause. A total of about 150,000 clones appear in this sample, roughly 9.4% of them only once. The ten largest clones capture 1.8% of the sample. The sequenced sample was PBMCs. The receptors here all came from a male donor in good health and CMV-seronegative.

About this clone: Compared with germline, one end of the junction differs, possibly owing to a read error. V is TRBV7-7 and J is TRBJ2-1, with D tentatively TRBD2 (6 bases). The germline gives CDR1 SSHAT, CDR2 FNYEAQ (reference sequence). The length of the CDR3 is 14 residues. The CDR3 DNA follows: TGTGCTAGCAGCTTAGGAGTGGCCGGGGGTGAGCAGTTCTTC. It specifies CASSLGVAGGEQFF.

The genes are TRBV19 and TRBJ2-1; D may be TRBD2 (5 bases). The CDR3 is made up of 12 amino acids. Between the trimmed V and J ends, which lost 5 bases and 7 bases, there was a span of 9 bases. CDR1 LNHDA and CDR2 SQIVND come from the germline V gene (reference sequence). The DNA of the CDR3 is TGTGCCAGTAGTGCCCGGGGAAATGAGCAGTTCTTC. It is translated as CASSARGNEQFF.